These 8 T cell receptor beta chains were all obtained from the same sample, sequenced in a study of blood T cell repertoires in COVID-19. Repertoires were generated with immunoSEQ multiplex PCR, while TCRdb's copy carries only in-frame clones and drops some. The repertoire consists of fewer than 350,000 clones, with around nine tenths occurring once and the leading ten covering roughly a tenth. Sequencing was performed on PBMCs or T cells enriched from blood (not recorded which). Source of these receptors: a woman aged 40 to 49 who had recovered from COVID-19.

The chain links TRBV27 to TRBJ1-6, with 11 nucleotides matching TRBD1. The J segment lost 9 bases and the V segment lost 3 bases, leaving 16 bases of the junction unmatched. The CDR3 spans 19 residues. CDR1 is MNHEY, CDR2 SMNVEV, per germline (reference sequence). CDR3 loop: CASSLRTAYWDRGFSPLHF. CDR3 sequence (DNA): TGTGCCAGCAGTTTGAGGACTGCGTATTGGGACAGGGGGTTTTCACCCCTCCACTTT.

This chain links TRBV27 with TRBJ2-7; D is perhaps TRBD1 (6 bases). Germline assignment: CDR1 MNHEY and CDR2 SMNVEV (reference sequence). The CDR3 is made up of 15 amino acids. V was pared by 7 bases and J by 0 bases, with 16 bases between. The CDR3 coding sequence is TGTGCCAGCACCCTACAGGGCCTGAGCTCCTACGAGCAGTACTTC. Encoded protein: CASTLQGLSSYEQYF.

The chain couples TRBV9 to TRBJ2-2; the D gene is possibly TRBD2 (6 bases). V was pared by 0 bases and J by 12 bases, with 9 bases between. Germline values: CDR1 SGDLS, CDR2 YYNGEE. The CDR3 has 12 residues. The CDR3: CASSVDGGQLFF. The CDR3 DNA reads TGTGCCAGCAGCGTAGACGGGGGTCAGCTGTTTTTT.

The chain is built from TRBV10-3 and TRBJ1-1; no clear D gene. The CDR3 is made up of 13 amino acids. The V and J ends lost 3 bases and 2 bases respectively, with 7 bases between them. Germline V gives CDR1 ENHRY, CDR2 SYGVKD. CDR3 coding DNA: TGTGCCATCAGTGACAACAGAAACACTGAAGCTTTCTTT. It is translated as CAISDNRNTEAFF.

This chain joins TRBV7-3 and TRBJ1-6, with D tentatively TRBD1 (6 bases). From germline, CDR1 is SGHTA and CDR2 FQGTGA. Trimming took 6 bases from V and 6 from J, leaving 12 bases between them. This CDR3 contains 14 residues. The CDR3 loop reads CASSSGQSNSPLHF. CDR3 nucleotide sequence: TGTGCCAGCAGTTCCGGACAGTCTAATTCACCCCTCCACTTT.

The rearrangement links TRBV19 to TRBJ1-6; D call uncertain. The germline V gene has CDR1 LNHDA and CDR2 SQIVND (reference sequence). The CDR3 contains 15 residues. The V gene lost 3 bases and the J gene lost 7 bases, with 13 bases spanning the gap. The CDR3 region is CASSIRDPENSPLHF. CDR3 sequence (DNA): TGTGCCAGTAGTATCCGGGATCCTGAGAATTCACCCCTCCACTTT.

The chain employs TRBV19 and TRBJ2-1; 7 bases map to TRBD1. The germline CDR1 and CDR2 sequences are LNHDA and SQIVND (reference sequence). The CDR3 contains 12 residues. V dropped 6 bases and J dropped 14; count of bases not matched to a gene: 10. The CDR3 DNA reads TGTGCCAGTAGCGCCCTCCCGGGACAGAAGTTCTTC. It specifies CASSALPGQKFF.

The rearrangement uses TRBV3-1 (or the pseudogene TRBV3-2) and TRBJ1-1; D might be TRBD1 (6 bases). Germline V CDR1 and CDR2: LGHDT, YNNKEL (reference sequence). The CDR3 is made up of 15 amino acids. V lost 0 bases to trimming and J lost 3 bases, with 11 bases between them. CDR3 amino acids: CASSQDPGVYTEAFF. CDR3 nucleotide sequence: TGTGCCAGCAGCCAAGATCCAGGGGTGTACACTGAAGCTTTCTTT.